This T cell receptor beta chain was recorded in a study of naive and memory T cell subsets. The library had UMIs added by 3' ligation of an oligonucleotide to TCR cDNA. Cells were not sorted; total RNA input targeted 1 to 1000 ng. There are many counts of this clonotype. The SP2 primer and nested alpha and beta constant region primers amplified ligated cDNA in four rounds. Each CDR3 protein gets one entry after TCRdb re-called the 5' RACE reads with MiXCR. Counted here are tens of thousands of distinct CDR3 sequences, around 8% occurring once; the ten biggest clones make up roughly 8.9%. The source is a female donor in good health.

The CDR3 is CASSRGEDYNEQFF. The CDR3 DNA reads TGTGCCAGCAGCCGCGGGGAGGACTACAATGAGCAGTTCTTC. The chain carries TRBV6-2 or TRBV6-3 and TRBJ2-1; possible D gene TRBD2, 6 bases. The germline gives CDR1 MNHEY, CDR2 SVGEGT. CDR3 length: 14 amino acids. V lost 6 bases, J lost 3 bases, and 12 bases lay in between.